The T cell receptor (beta chain) under discussion was sequenced for a study of neurological immune-mediated disorders. Broader study findings: Because no CDR3 amino acid sequences were shared across subjects by expanded clones, private repertoires were suggested in all groups.

This clonotype occurred many times. What it recognizes is unknown. Individuals who volunteered at a blood bank located in Maryland, USA, made up the group of healthy controls. Germline loops: CDR1 MDHEN, CDR2 SYDVKM. V was pared by 3 bases and J by 1 base, with 15 bases between. The CDR3 runs 17 residues. Synthesis of cDNA was accomplished via 5'RACE employing 10-nucleotide random UMIs. Over 200 million TCR-beta sequences from 15-18 subjects were obtained in each sequencing run. TCRdb re-derived calls from the 5' RACE reads in MiXCR, one entry per CDR3 protein. The data hold some 47,000 distinct CDR3 sequences, with roughly 15% observed a single time.

Sequencing used PBMCs. This TCR was sampled from a man between 60 and 70 years old in good health. The rearrangement links TRBV28 to TRBJ2-2; TRBD1 might be the D (7 bases). The CDR3 sequence: CASSFPAGQLNTGELFF. CDR3 in DNA: TGTGCCAGCAGTTTTCCGGCGGGACAGCTGAACACCGGGGAGCTGTTTTTT.